Below, 10 T cell receptor beta chains from the same sample are listed, as sequenced in a study of spatial heterogeneity in lung cancer. Time point meaning: sample taken at primary tumor resection. One entry per CDR3 protein results from TCRdb running MiXCR on the 5' RACE reads. The sample has tens of thousands of distinct CDR3 sequences, roughly 8% seen once. The sequences come from PBMCs, collected at surgery. These receptors all come from a male donor with early-stage non-small cell lung cancer.

The table lists this clonotype with many counts. The chain carries TRBV15 and TRBJ2-7, with a weak D call TRBD2 (6 bases). Trimming pared 0 bases from V and 0 bases from J, leaving 9 bases between. The length of the CDR3 is 15 residues. The germline V gene encodes CDR1 LNHNV and CDR2 YYDKDF (reference sequence). The CDR3 here is CATSREGGDSYEQYF. CDR3 in DNA: TGTGCCACCAGCAGAGAAGGAGGGGACTCCTACGAGCAGTACTTC.

This clonotype was detected many times. The V and J genes are TRBV7-9 and TRBJ2-1; TRBD2 matches at 7 bases. J gave up 3 bases and V 4 bases, and 9 bases lay outside the gene matches. The CDR3 contains 16 residues. In germline, CDR1 is SEHNR, CDR2 FQNEAQ (reference sequence). The DNA for the CDR3 is TGTGCCAGCAGCTCGCCCACTAGCGAGGACTACAATGAGCAGTTCTTC. It translates to CASSSPTSEDYNEQFF.

This chain connects TRBV12-3 or TRBV12-4 to TRBJ2-2; D tentatively reads TRBD1 or TRBD2 (5 bases each). Deletions cut 6 bases from V and 6 bases from J, with 14 bases between. The CDR3 extends over 14 amino acids. The CDR3 here is CASRRLGASGELFF. CDR3 coding DNA: TGTGCCAGCAGAAGGCTCGGGGCTTCCGGGGAGCTGTTTTTT.

The table lists this clonotype with a few counts. V usage is TRBV6-5 and J usage is TRBJ2-2, with TRBD2 matching 8 bases. Trimming took 7 bases from V and 6 from J; bases not matched to a gene: 4. The CDR3 has 13 amino acids. The V gene's germline CDR1 is MNHEY and CDR2 SVGAGI. The CDR3, as DNA: TGTGCCAGCACCTACGGGGGGGCCGGGGAGCTGTTTTTT. It translates to CASTYGGAGELFF.

This clonotype was recorded many times. The J gene is TRBJ2-3, the V gene TRBV7-8, with TRBD1 as a possible D gene (5 bases). The germline V gene has CDR1 SGHVS and CDR2 FQNEAQ. V lost 5 bases to trimming and J lost 4 bases, with 16 bases between them. CDR3 size: 15 residues. The CDR3 loop is CASSHPQGRADTQYF. The CDR3 nucleotides read TGTGCCAGCAGCCACCCCCAGGGTAGGGCAGATACGCAGTATTTT.

In its sample, this clonotype was seen a few times. The chain has TRBV7-3 and TRBJ2-1; possibly TRBD1 for D (5 bases). Trimming left V 8 bases short and J 7 bases short, with 15 bases between. Germline loops: CDR1 SGHTA, CDR2 FQGTGA. The CDR3 covers 13 residues. The DNA for the CDR3 is TGTGCCAGCCGTAGATCCGGACAAAATGAGCAGTTCTTC. It yields the protein CASRRSGQNEQFF.

On this clonotype: It is likely a read error, because the conserved phenylalanine at the end of the CDR3 is missing. The genes are TRBV19 and TRBJ2-1, with a tentative D call TRBD1 (6 bases). The CDR3 length is 12 residues. V was cut by 11 bases and J by 5 bases, with 13 bases left in between. Per the germline V gene, CDR1 is LNHDA and CDR2 is SQIVND (reference sequence). CDR3 DNA sequence: TGTGCCCACAGGGAGACAGACAATGAGCAGTTCCTC. Protein sequence: CAHRETDNEQFL.

Many counts were recorded for this clonotype. The V and J genes are TRBV30 and TRBJ2-3; 10 bases match TRBD2. Per germline, CDR1 GTSNPN and CDR2 SVGIG (reference sequence). The ends lost 0 bases at V and 3 bases at J; junction bases unmatched: 3. CDR3 length: 15 residues. The CDR3 reads CAWSVAGGPTDTQYF. Here the CDR3 DNA reads TGTGCCTGGAGTGTAGCGGGGGGGCCGACAGATACGCAGTATTTT.

This clonotype appeared many times. The V gene is TRBV4-2, the J gene TRBJ2-7; TRBD2 matches at 7 bases. Losses at the gene ends were 1 base for V and 2 bases for J; bases not matched to a gene: 8. Germline V lookup: CDR1 LGHNA, CDR2 YNFKEQ. The CDR3 sequence is 16 residues long. The CDR3 spells CASSQAPGGQTYEQYF. The CDR3 DNA follows: TGTGCCAGCAGCCAAGCCCCGGGGGGTCAGACCTACGAGCAGTACTTC.

J is TRBJ2-1 and V is TRBV5-6, with D hard to call. V dropped 4 bases and J dropped 7 bases, with 21 bases sitting between them. The CDR3 runs 16 residues. CDR1 and CDR2 from the germline V gene are SGHDT and YYEEEE. In DNA, the CDR3 is TGTGCCAGCAGCCGGATAGGGTCTACAATTATAAATGAGCAGTTCTTC. This sequence encodes CASSRIGSTIINEQFF. Full variable domain (rest looked up from reference TRBV5-6 and TRBJ2-1): DAGVTQSPTHLIKTRGQQVTLRCSPKSGHDTVSWYQQALGQGPQFIFQYYEEEERQRGNFPDRFSGHQFPNYSSELNVNALLLGDSALYLCASSRIGSTIINEQFFGPGTRLTVL.